The rows below give T cell receptor beta chains drawn from one sample of a study of T cell repertoires in cytomegalovirus infection. TCRdb fed the reads into MiXCR, producing one record per CDR3 protein. The sample contains 700,000 to 900,000 distinct CDR3 sequences, 25% to 30% of which appear only once. These receptors' targets are unknown. Sample: cultured CD8+ T cells from PBMCs, taken from culture after CMV antigen stimulation. The receptors were sampled from a human donor in good health (CMV status not recorded). Some clones in this sample may be carry-over from other donors' samples. Both conserved end residues are part of each CDR3. Fields, in order: V gene, clone size, J gene, D gene, CDR3 protein, CDR3 DNA. The D gene is left open where the match is weak. Not every row has a clone size; where given, it reads once, few, many or a size class.

>TRBV27|few|TRBJ2-7|.
CASSLGPYRAYEQYF
TGTGCCAGCAGTTTGGGCCCCTACAGGGCCTACGAGCAGTACTTC
>TRBV14|.|TRBJ2-5|TRBD1
CASSQDPRGLETQYF
TGTGCCAGCAGCCAAGATCCCAGGGGGCTAGAGACCCAGTACTTC
>TRBV27|few|TRBJ1-4|.
CASSLMGRELFF
TGTGCCAGCAGTTTAATGGGGCGAGAACTGTTTTTT
>TRBV5-5|.|TRBJ1-1|.
CASSLGHPSTEAFF
TGTGCCAGCAGCTTGGGACACCCCAGCACTGAAGCTTTCTTT
>TRBV7-6|.|TRBJ2-1|TRBD1
CASSLGTGIRHEQFF
TGTGCCAGCAGCTTAGGGACAGGGATTCGGCATGAGCAGTTCTTC
>TRBV6-5|once|TRBJ1-2|.
CASSYSSGLGVIGYTF
TGTGCCAGCAGTTACTCGAGCGGTCTGGGCGTAATTGGCTACACCTTC
>TRBV29-1|.|TRBJ1-1|.
CSADLGGTEAFF
TGCAGCGCTGACTTGGGTGGGACTGAAGCTTTCTTT
>TRBV24-1|.|TRBJ2-1|.
CATSKGNRNEQFF
TGTGCCACCAGTAAGGGGAATAGGAATGAGCAGTTCTTC
>TRBV12-3/TRBV12-4|few|TRBJ2-5|.
CASSLDGEEFGTQYF
TGTGCCAGCAGTTTAGACGGAGAAGAATTCGGGACCCAGTACTTC
>TRBV19|few|TRBJ2-3|TRBD2
CASSISGAADTQYF
TGTGCCAGTAGTATAAGCGGGGCCGCAGATACGCAGTATTTT
>TRBV11-2|.|TRBJ2-1|.
CASSISGAREQFF
TGTGCCAGCAGCATCTCGGGGGCCCGAGAGCAGTTCTTC
>TRBV6-2/TRBV6-3|.|TRBJ2-1|.
CASRPDSLYNEQFF
TGTGCCAGCAGACCCGACAGTTTATACAATGAGCAGTTCTTC
>TRBV2|.|TRBJ1-1|TRBD1
CASSRQGAFAEAFF
TGTGCCAGCAGTCGACAGGGGGCGTTCGCTGAAGCTTTCTTT
>TRBV7-9|many|TRBJ1-2|TRBD1
CASSLGDRGDYGYTF
TGTGCCAGCAGCTTAGGGGACAGGGGTGACTATGGCTACACCTTC
>TRBV20-1|few|TRBJ2-3|TRBD1
CSASEGQSIDTQYF
TGCAGTGCTAGTGAGGGACAGTCCATAGATACGCAGTATTTT
>TRBV5-1|.|TRBJ2-3|.
CASSFVLASDTQYF
TGCGCCAGCAGCTTCGTTTTAGCATCAGATACGCAGTATTTT
>TRBV3-1|.|TRBJ2-5|.
CASSRGLDRETQYF
TGTGCCAGCAGCCGCGGTCTAGATCGGGAGACCCAGTACTTC
>TRBV29-1|.|TRBJ1-2|TRBD1
CSVSTGNYGYTF
TGCAGCGTTTCGACAGGGAACTATGGCTACACCTTC
>TRBV12-5|many|TRBJ1-2|.
CASGLVVSDGYTF
TGTGCTAGTGGTTTGGTAGTGTCCGATGGCTACACCTTC
>TRBV27|few|TRBJ1-2|TRBD1
CASSFGTGVGYTF
TGTGCCAGCAGTTTCGGGACAGGGGTAGGCTACACCTTC
>TRBV6-2/TRBV6-3|few|TRBJ1-5|.
CASRVYEQPQHF
TGTGCCAGCAGGGTCTATGAACAGCCCCAGCATTTT
>TRBV19|.|TRBJ2-1|TRBD2
CASSIVSGGAVAYNEQFF
TGTGCCAGTAGTATAGTGAGCGGGGGGGCCGTTGCCTACAATGAGCAGTTCTTC
>TRBV7-6|.|TRBJ2-1|TRBD2
CASPTSGEYYEQFF
TGTGCCAGCCCTACTAGCGGGGAATATTATGAGCAGTTCTTC
>TRBV29-1|.|TRBJ2-7|TRBD1
CSVRGRGYEQYF
TGCAGCGTCAGGGGGCGAGGCTACGAGCAGTACTTC
>TRBV9|few|TRBJ2-3|TRBD2
CASSVGDSSGGQEGQYF
TGTGCCAGCAGCGTAGGAGATTCCAGCGGGGGGCAGGAGGGGCAGTATTTT
>TRBV6-2/TRBV6-3|.|TRBJ2-7|.
CASSLDSHSYEQYF
TGTGCCAGCAGTTTGGACAGCCACTCCTACGAGCAGTACTTC
>TRBV20-1|.|TRBJ1-2|.
CSAYGDDAFYGYTF
TGCAGTGCCTATGGTGATGATGCCTTTTATGGCTACACCTTC
>TRBV7-6|few|TRBJ1-4|.
CASSFGSEYEKLFF
TGTGCCAGCAGCTTTGGGTCAGAGTATGAAAAACTGTTTTTT
>TRBV6-5|few|TRBJ2-1|TRBD1
CASSSNRGFVNEQFF
TGTGCCAGCAGTTCGAACAGGGGTTTTGTTAATGAGCAGTTCTTC
>TRBV7-2|.|TRBJ1-1|TRBD1
CASSLVGQGISSTEAFF
TGTGCCAGCAGCTTAGTGGGACAGGGAATTTCGAGCACTGAAGCTTTCTTT
>TRBV19|.|TRBJ2-6|TRBD2
CASSFGLAGASFSGANVLTF
TGTGCCAGTAGTTTCGGACTAGCGGGCGCCAGCTTCTCTGGGGCCAACGTCCTGACTTTC
>TRBV6-1|few|TRBJ1-1|.
CASSPPGGDLMNTEAFF
TGTGCCAGCAGTCCTCCGGGCGGGGACTTGATGAACACTGAAGCTTTCTTT
>TRBV7-9|.|TRBJ2-1|.
CASSLAGSPFYNEQFF
TGTGCCAGCAGCTTAGCGGGGTCCCCCTTTTACAATGAGCAGTTCTTC
>TRBV6-2/TRBV6-3|few|TRBJ2-7|.
CASSSSSDGYEQYF
TGTGCCAGCAGTTCCAGCTCAGACGGCTACGAGCAGTACTTC
>TRBV27|few|TRBJ2-7|TRBD2
CASSSFGGTAYEQYF
TGTGCCAGCAGTTCCTTCGGGGGGACCGCCTACGAGCAGTACTTC
>TRBV4-2|many|TRBJ2-7|TRBD2
CASSQDRSGGLYEQYF
TGTGCCAGCAGCCAAGATCGGAGCGGGGGACTCTACGAGCAGTACTTC
>TRBV19|few|TRBJ2-7|TRBD1
CASSLTGDYEQYF
TGTGCCAGTAGCTTGACAGGGGACTACGAGCAGTACTTC
>TRBV7-8|few|TRBJ2-7|.
CASSFPTGHYEQYF
TGTGCCAGCAGCTTCCCTACAGGGCACTACGAGCAGTACTTC
>TRBV10-2|few|TRBJ2-1|TRBD2
CASRTSGGGQEQFF
TGCGCCAGCAGGACTAGCGGGGGGGGCCAAGAGCAGTTCTTC
>TRBV7-2|many|TRBJ2-1|.
CASSLVPGGGLYNEQFF
TGTGCCAGCAGCTTAGTTCCAGGGGGGGGCCTTTACAATGAGCAGTTCTTC